This entry describes one T cell receptor beta chain. The CDR3 loop spans 15 amino acids. The V gene lost 1 base and the J gene lost 7 bases, with 14 bases spanning the gap. Germline CDR1 is MGHRA and CDR2 is YSYEKL. Clones were sequenced by immunoSEQ multiplex PCR, and TCRdb holds only the in-frame ones, with some missing. The sample records 2 million to 2.5 million clones, approximately 95% being singletons. These data belong to a study of shared clonotypes between healthy human individuals. Study overall: Three CD4 naive, three CD4 memory, two CD8 naive and one CD8 memory plate were used per donor.

V is TRBV4-1 and J is TRBJ2-1, with no clear D. Material: naive CD4+ T cells from PBMCs. Subset denoted: CD45RA+ positively selected. The source is a man aged 18 to 30 in good health. Some clones in this sample may be carry-over from other donors' samples. CDR3 loop: CASSQVPLVGNEQFF. CDR3 bases: TGCGCCAGCAGCCAAGTCCCTTTAGTGGGAAATGAGCAGTTCTTC.